Following are 4 T cell receptor beta chains from one sample sequenced in a study of blood T cell repertoires in COVID-19. Assay: immunoSEQ multiplex PCR; the TCRdb copy retains only in-frame clones and omits some. Counted here are roughly 100,000 clones, almost 85% occurring once; the ten biggest clones make up more than 9%. The sample consisted of peripheral blood. The receptors were sampled from a man aged 35 to 55 with active or convalescent COVID-19.

J is TRBJ1-4 and V is TRBV4-1, with 7 nucleotides matching TRBD1. V lost 8 bases and J lost 8; bases outside the gene matches: 11. The germline gives CDR1 MGHRA, CDR2 YSYEKL. The CDR3 totals 14 residues. The CDR3 DNA reads TGCGCCAGCGGATCAGGGGGACTAGGAGAAAAACTGTTTTTT. As protein: CASGSGGLGEKLFF.

The chain couples TRBV27 to TRBJ1-2, with 8 bases aligning to TRBD1. V was pared by 5 bases and J by 0 bases, with 14 bases of the junction left unmatched. Per germline, CDR1 MNHEY and CDR2 SMNVEV (reference sequence). The CDR3 totals 18 residues. CDR3 sequence: CASSPLRTGSGANYGYTF. In DNA, the CDR3 is TGTGCCAGCAGTCCACTCCGGACAGGGTCAGGTGCTAACTATGGCTACACCTTC.

The gene calls are TRBV4-3 and TRBJ2-2; D perhaps matches TRBD2 (6 bases). V lost 0 bases to trimming and J lost 4 bases, with 18 bases between them. CDR3 length equals 18 residues. Germline CDR1 LGHNA, CDR2 YSLEER. The CDR3 DNA follows: TGCGCCAGCAGCCAAGAAGGGACTTACTCTTCGGGCACCGGGGAGCTGTTTTTT. The encoded protein is CASSQEGTYSSGTGELFF.

V and J are TRBV3-1 (or the pseudogene TRBV3-2) and TRBJ1-2; TRBD1 matches 12 bases. The ends lost 3 bases at V and 3 bases at J; junction bases unmatched: 5. Germline assignment: CDR1 LGHDT and CDR2 YNNKEL (reference sequence). This CDR3 is 16 amino acids long. Written as DNA, the CDR3 is TGTGCCAGCAGCCACCGCGGGACAGGGGGCGACTATGGCTACACCTTC. Translated, it gives CASSHRGTGGDYGYTF.